This entry lists 14 T cell receptor beta chains sequenced from one sample in a study of blood T cell repertoires in COVID-19. Here immunoSEQ multiplex PCR was the method, and the copy in TCRdb shows in-frame clones only, minus some. The data contain fewer than 250,000 clones, more than 70% of them singletons. Sample: peripheral blood. All receptors come from a man aged 50-59 years with active or convalescent COVID-19.

The chain couples TRBV18 to TRBJ2-7; tentative D call: TRBD2 (6 bases). CDR3 length: 14 residues. The germline CDR1 and CDR2 sequences are KGHSH and LQKENI. V lost 3 bases to trimming and J lost 1 base, with 10 bases between them. The CDR3 here is CASSPDRESYEQYF. CDR3 coding DNA: TGTGCCAGCTCACCTGACCGGGAGTCCTACGAGCAGTACTTC.

This chain links TRBV2 with TRBJ2-5; TRBD1 matches at 10 bases. The CDR3 runs 15 residues. Germline V gene lookup returns CDR1 SNHLY and CDR2 FYNNEI. The junction had 5 bases not matched to a gene; V was cut back by 3 bases and J by 4 bases. The CDR3 is CASSDGTGVRETQYF. The DNA for the CDR3 is TGTGCCAGCAGTGATGGGACAGGGGTTAGAGAGACCCAGTACTTC.

The chain recombines TRBV6-6 with TRBJ1-5; unclear D gene. Trimming shortened V by 2 bases and J by 6 bases, and 11 bases separated the two germline ends. This CDR3 is built from 14 residues. CDR1 is MNHNY and CDR2 is SVGAGI in the germline V gene (reference sequence). The CDR3 loop reads CASSYGRQAQPQHF. The CDR3 bases are TGTGCCAGCAGTTACGGTCGGCAGGCTCAGCCCCAGCATTTT.

J is TRBJ1-5 and V is TRBV2; D is uncertain. V lost 5 bases and J 4 bases, leaving 9 bases between the germline ends. Per germline, CDR1 SNHLY and CDR2 FYNNEI. The CDR3 is 13 residues long. This CDR3 reads CASSPRYNQPQHF. The DNA of the CDR3 is TGTGCCAGCAGTCCGAGGTATAATCAGCCCCAGCATTTT.

This chain uses TRBV28 with TRBJ2-3; D is possibly TRBD2 (5 bases). Germline V gene data show CDR1 as MDHEN and CDR2 as SYDVKM. The CDR3 has 14 amino acids. The V gene lost 9 bases and the J gene lost 3 bases, with 16 bases spanning the gap. CDR3 region: CASSVRLGTDTQYF. The CDR3 DNA reads as TGTGCCAGTAGCGTTCGGTTAGGGACAGATACGCAGTATTTT.

The V gene is TRBV11-2, the J gene TRBJ1-4, with D maybe TRBD1 (6 bases). V lost 4 bases to trimming and J lost 5 bases, with 17 bases between them. This CDR3 is 16 amino acids long. Germline lookup yields CDR1 SGHAT and CDR2 FQNNGV. CDR3 nucleotide sequence: TGTGCCAGCAGCTCCGCGGGGGGGCAGAGGAATGAAAAACTGTTTTTT. Protein: CASSSAGGQRNEKLFF.

The chain has TRBV11-2 and TRBJ2-7; tentative D call: TRBD1 (6 bases). The V gene lost 4 bases and the J gene lost 2 bases, with 12 bases spanning the gap. Germline V gives CDR1 SGHAT, CDR2 FQNNGV. The CDR3 is made up of 14 amino acids. The CDR3 bases are TGTGCCAGCAGCTACGAACAGGGTACCTACGAGCAGTACTTC. Translated: CASSYEQGTYEQYF.

This clone was recorded once. The V and J genes are TRBV7-2 and TRBJ1-3; 7 bases are a match to TRBD1. With 5 bases clipped from V and 4 bases from J, the junction kept 8 bases outside the gene matches. Germline V gene lookup returns CDR1 SGHTA and CDR2 FQGNSA. The CDR3 contains 15 residues. The CDR3 spells CASSQGTVRGNTIYF. The CDR3 coding sequence is TGTGCCAGCAGCCAAGGGACAGTAAGGGGAAACACCATATATTTT.

The rearrangement links TRBV3-1 (or the pseudogene TRBV3-2) to TRBJ1-2; 10 bases are a match to TRBD1. CDR1 is LGHDT, CDR2 YNNKEL, per germline (reference sequence). V lost 4 bases, J lost 5 bases, and 7 bases stayed unmatched. This CDR3 comprises 15 residues. CDR3 sequence: CASSPRQGASYGYTF. Written as DNA, the CDR3 is TGTGCCAGCAGCCCCAGACAGGGGGCCAGTTATGGCTACACCTTC.

The rearrangement links TRBV30 to TRBJ1-2; possible D gene TRBD1, 5 bases. Per the germline V gene, CDR1 is GTSNPN and CDR2 is SVGIG (reference sequence). The V and J ends lost 3 bases and 3 bases respectively, with 17 bases between them. The CDR3 totals 15 residues. In DNA, the CDR3 is TGTGCCTGGAGAGAATCCCGCGGGGGTCACTATGGCTACACCTTC. Protein product: CAWRESRGGHYGYTF.

The CDR3: CASMIAGANNEQFF. The CDR3 coding sequence is TGTGCCAGCATGATAGCGGGCGCCAACAATGAGCAGTTCTTC. The J gene is TRBJ2-1, the V gene TRBV2; the match to TRBD2 covers 7 bases. The germline V gene has CDR1 SNHLY and CDR2 FYNNEI. The ends lost 7 bases at V and 5 bases at J; junction bases unmatched: 8. The CDR3 is 14 residues long.

This clone has more than one count but fewer than ten. The chain uses TRBV9 and TRBJ2-1, with 8 bases fitting TRBD1. V gave up 3 bases and J gave up 9 bases; unmatched junction bases: 8. Germline V gene lookup returns CDR1 SGDLS and CDR2 YYNGEE. This CDR3 is 14 amino acids long. CDR3 DNA sequence: TGTGCCAGCAGCGAGAACAGGGGGTATGCTGAGCAGTTCTTC. This codes for CASSENRGYAEQFF.

This rearrangement joins TRBV28 to TRBJ2-7; weak D call: TRBD2 (5 bases). Germline lookup yields CDR1 MDHEN and CDR2 SYDVKM. V was trimmed by 2 bases and J by 3 bases, leaving 23 bases between them. CDR3 length: 18 amino acids. CDR3 amino acids: CASSLSRGLGSLVYEQYF. In nucleotides, the CDR3 is TGTGCCAGCAGTTTAAGTAGAGGATTAGGGAGTCTCGTCTACGAGCAGTACTTC.

This clone was detected only a few times. V is TRBV27 and J is TRBJ2-2; 14 bases are a match to TRBD2. CDR1 is MNHEY, CDR2 SMNVEV, per germline (reference sequence). J lost 4 bases, V lost 6 bases, and 4 bases had no gene match. This CDR3 has 16 residues. The CDR3 is CASSLGLAGGTGELFF. The CDR3 DNA sequence: TGTGCCAGCAGCTTAGGACTAGCGGGGGGCACCGGGGAGCTGTTTTTT.